The 17 T cell receptor beta chains below all came from one sample that was sequenced in a study of blood T cells in healthy people across ages. For the second PCR, which ran for about 6 to 11 cycles, a sample-barcoded 5' primer and a J-beta primer mix were used. TCRdb independently ran MiXCR on the 5' RACE reads; one entry per CDR3 protein. The data show 1 million to 1.2 million distinct CDR3 sequences, less than 45% seen once. Sequenced: blood. The receptors were sampled from a man aged 18 to 30 in good health.

This clonotype has a handful of counts. V gene TRBV7-9 combines with J gene TRBJ1-2; D not resolved. The CDR3 has 16 amino acids. Germline assignment: CDR1 SEHNR and CDR2 FQNEAQ (reference sequence). V shed 5 bases and J shed 0 bases, with 16 bases lying between them. The CDR3 coding sequence is TGTGCCAGCAGCCGCCTGCTTGCAGAACCTAACTATGGCTACACCTTC. Translation gives CASSRLLAEPNYGYTF.

This chain joins TRBV4-2 and TRBJ1-2; 9 bases fit TRBD1. The CDR3 consists of 14 residues. Germline assignment: CDR1 LGHNA and CDR2 YNFKEQ. Trimming cost V 5 bases and J 3 bases; bases outside gene matches: 4. The CDR3 sequence is CASSTQGADYGYTF. The CDR3 nucleotides read TGTGCCAGCAGCACACAGGGGGCCGACTATGGCTACACCTTC.

In its sample, this clonotype was seen a few times. The chain couples TRBV9 to TRBJ1-2, with TRBD1 identical over 7 bases. There are 17 residues in the CDR3. The V gene's germline CDR1 is SGDLS and CDR2 YYNGEE. V lost 0 bases, J lost 2 bases, and 10 bases stayed unmatched. The CDR3 nucleotides read TGTGCCAGCAGCGTAGCTGGGACAGTAGACCCGAACTATGGCTACACCTTC. Protein sequence: CASSVAGTVDPNYGYTF.

The V gene is TRBV20-1, the J gene TRBJ2-6, with 11 bases aligning to TRBD2. CDR1 and CDR2 (germline): DFQATT, SNEGSKA (reference sequence). CDR3 length equals 17 residues. The DNA for the CDR3 is TGCAGCGCCGAAGACTTAGCGGGGGGGTCTGGGGCCAACGTCCTGACTTTC. This codes for CSAEDLAGGSGANVLTF.

J is TRBJ2-5 and V is TRBV4-1, with 11 nucleotides matching TRBD1. Germline V lookup: CDR1 MGHRA, CDR2 YSYEKL. CDR3 length: 16 residues. With V trimmed by 4 bases and J by 11 bases, 15 bases remained unmatched. The CDR3 region has the DNA TGCGCCAGCAGCCCTTGGACAGGGGGCAAGTACAATGAGCAGTACTTC. As protein: CASSPWTGGKYNEQYF.

This clonotype appeared many times. One junction end disagrees with the germline gene, perhaps due to a read error. The chain uses TRBV5-1 and TRBJ1-1; TRBD1 might be the D (6 bases). Germline V gene data show CDR1 as SGHRS and CDR2 as YFSETQ. This CDR3 comprises 13 residues. DNA for the CDR3: TGTGCCAGCAGTTTGGCAGGGGCCACTGAAGCTTTCTTT. Amino acids: CASSLAGATEAFF.

This clonotype came up once. The chain joins TRBV7-2 to TRBJ2-3; 12 bases are shared with TRBD2. The trim removed 5 bases at V and 5 bases at J, leaving 8 bases unmatched. The CDR3 extends over 16 amino acids. Germline V gives CDR1 SGHTA, CDR2 FQGNSA. CDR3 sequence (DNA): TGTGCCAGCAGCCGGACTAGCGGGGATCTCTTAGATACGCAGTATTTT. Translation: CASSRTSGDLLDTQYF.

This clonotype has only one observation. The V gene is TRBV20-1, the J gene TRBJ1-1, with TRBD1 matching 10 bases. J was trimmed by 4 bases and V by 1 base; bases with no gene match: 6. Germline CDR1 and CDR2: DFQATT and SNEGSKA (reference sequence). The length of the CDR3 is 15 residues. The CDR3 loop is CSARGRTGGFTEAFF. Here the CDR3 DNA reads TGCAGTGCTAGAGGCCGGACAGGGGGGTTCACTGAAGCTTTCTTT.

Concerning this clonotype: This may be a read error, as it is one base from a much larger clone. The chain links TRBV6-5 to TRBJ2-3; no reliable D call. This CDR3 spans 12 amino acids. Per the germline V gene, CDR1 is MNHEY and CDR2 is SVGAGI. CDR3 residues: CAGSSNPDTQYF. Written as DNA, the CDR3 is TGTGCCGGCAGTTCCAATCCAGATACGCAGTATTTT.

The chain employs TRBV10-3 and TRBJ2-6; 8 bases agree with TRBD1. V shed 4 bases and J 3 bases; nucleotides not matched to a gene: 8. The CDR3 has 17 amino acids. Germline-derived CDR1 and CDR2 are ENHRY and SYGVKD. The CDR3 sequence: CAISASTGVYGANVLTF. CDR3 nucleotide sequence: TGTGCCATCAGTGCATCGACAGGGGTTTATGGGGCCAACGTCCTGACTTTC.

The chain carries TRBV6-1 and TRBJ1-4; 7 bases map to TRBD1. V lost 6 bases, J lost 1 base, and 11 bases stayed unmatched. Germline V gene lookup returns CDR1 MNHNS and CDR2 SASEGT. The CDR3 runs to 17 residues. The CDR3 region is CASSHRSYRGTNEKLFF. DNA for the CDR3: TGTGCCAGCAGCCATAGAAGTTACAGGGGAACTAATGAAAAACTGTTTTTT.

The genes are TRBV6-6 and TRBJ1-1, with 9 bases lining up with TRBD1. This CDR3 comprises 13 residues. J gave up 3 bases and V 11 bases, and 7 bases lay outside the gene matches. Germline V lookup: CDR1 MNHNY, CDR2 SVGAGI (reference sequence). As DNA, the CDR3 is TGTGCCCTCGGGACAGGGCAGGACACTGAAGCTTTCTTT. Translating gives CALGTGQDTEAFF.

This clonotype was seen more than once but under ten times. This chain links TRBV9 with TRBJ2-3, with 9 bases that match TRBD2. V lost 2 bases to trimming and J lost 0 bases; unmatched junction nucleotides: 19. Germline V gives CDR1 SGDLS, CDR2 YYNGEE. The CDR3 contains 21 residues. Here the CDR3 reads CASSVSRIKPLAGDSTDTQYF. The CDR3 region has the DNA TGTGCCAGCAGCGTGAGCAGAATAAAGCCGTTAGCGGGAGATAGCACAGATACGCAGTATTTT. Based on the CDR3 plus reference TRBV9 and TRBJ2-3, the full variable domain is DSGVTQTPKHLITATGQRVTLRCSPRSGDLSVYWYQQSLDQGLQFLIQYYNGEERAKGNILERFSAQQFPDLHSELNLSSLELGDSALYFCASSVSRIKPLAGDSTDTQYFGPGTRLTVL.

The chain combines TRBV6-5 with TRBJ1-5; weak D call: TRBD1 (6 bases). This CDR3 is built from 14 residues. Germline V lookup: CDR1 MNHEY, CDR2 SVGAGI. V was cut by 8 bases and J by 4 bases, with 15 bases left in between. DNA for the CDR3: TGTGCCAGCCGAACCACAGGGAGGAATCAGCCCCAGCATTTT. The encoded protein is CASRTTGRNQPQHF.

The sample holds a few counts of this clonotype. The V and J genes are TRBV7-2 and TRBJ2-1; 11 bases align to TRBD2. V shed 1 base and J 4 bases; nucleotides not matched to a gene: 3. The CDR3 extends over 16 amino acids. CDR1 SGHTA and CDR2 FQGNSA come from the germline V gene. The CDR3 sequence is CASSLVSGGAYNEQFF. In DNA, the CDR3 is TGTGCCAGCAGCTTAGTTAGCGGGGGGGCTTACAATGAGCAGTTCTTC. The full variable domain, in which reference TRBV7-2 and TRBJ2-1 provide the parts outside the CDR3, is GAGVSQSPSNKVTEKGKDVELRCDPISGHTALYWYRQSLGQGLEFLIYFQGNSAPDKSGLPSDRFSAERTGGSVSTLTIQRTQQEDSAVYLCASSLVSGGAYNEQFFGPGTRLTVL.

This clonotype appeared a few times. The rearrangement joins TRBV7-2 to TRBJ2-1; D is possibly TRBD2 (5 bases). The germline gives CDR1 SGHTA, CDR2 FQGNSA. The CDR3 runs to 15 residues. Trimming shortened V by 2 bases and J by 0 bases, and 8 bases separated the two germline ends. CDR3 protein: CASSLTRASYNEQFF. The CDR3 nucleotides are TGTGCCAGCAGCTTAACTAGGGCCTCCTACAATGAGCAGTTCTTC.

This chain joins TRBV20-1 and TRBJ1-5; D is perhaps TRBD1 (5 bases). V was trimmed by 3 bases and J by 0 bases, leaving 15 bases between them. The CDR3 runs to 16 residues. Germline lookup yields CDR1 DFQATT and CDR2 SNEGSKA (reference sequence). The DNA of the CDR3 is TGCAGTGCTAGCATTTTCGACAGCTATAGCAATCAGCCCCAGCATTTT. Its protein product is CSASIFDSYSNQPQHF.